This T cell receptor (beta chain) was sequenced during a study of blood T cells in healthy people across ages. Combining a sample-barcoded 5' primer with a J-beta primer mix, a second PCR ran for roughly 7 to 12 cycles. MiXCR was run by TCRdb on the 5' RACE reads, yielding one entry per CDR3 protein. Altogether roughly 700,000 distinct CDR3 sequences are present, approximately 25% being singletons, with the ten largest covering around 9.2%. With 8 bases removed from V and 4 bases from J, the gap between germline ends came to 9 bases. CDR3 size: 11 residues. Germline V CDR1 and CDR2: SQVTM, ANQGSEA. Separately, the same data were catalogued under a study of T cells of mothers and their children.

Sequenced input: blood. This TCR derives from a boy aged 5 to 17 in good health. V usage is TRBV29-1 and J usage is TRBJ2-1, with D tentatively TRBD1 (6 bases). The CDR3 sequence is CSTDRYNEQFF. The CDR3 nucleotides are TGCAGCACCGACAGGTACAATGAGCAGTTCTTC.